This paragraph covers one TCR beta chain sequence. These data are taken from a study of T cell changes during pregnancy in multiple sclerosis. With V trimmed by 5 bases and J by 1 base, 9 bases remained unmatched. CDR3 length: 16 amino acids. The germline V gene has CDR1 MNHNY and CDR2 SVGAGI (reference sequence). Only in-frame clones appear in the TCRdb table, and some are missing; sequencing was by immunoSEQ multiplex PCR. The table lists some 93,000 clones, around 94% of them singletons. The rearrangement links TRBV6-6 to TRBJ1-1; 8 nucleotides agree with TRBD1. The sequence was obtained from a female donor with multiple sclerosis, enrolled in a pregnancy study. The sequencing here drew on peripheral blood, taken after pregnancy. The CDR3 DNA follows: TGTGCCAGCAGTCCGCGCCTAACAGGGGGGAACACTGAAGCTTTCTTT. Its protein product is CASSPRLTGGNTEAFF.